This TCR beta chain was identified during a study of blood T cells in healthy people across ages. General study results and limits: Aged donors had fewer naive CD4+ cells and lower diversity than long-lived donors.

Sample-barcoded 5' priming and a J-beta primer mix drove a second PCR of roughly 7 to 11 cycles. TCRdb reanalysed the 5' RACE reads using MiXCR and keeps one entry per CDR3 protein. The table records 750,000 to 1,000,000 distinct CDR3 sequences, approximately 32% of them present only once. This clonotype was counted many times. Its antigen remains unidentified. The data were also submitted as part of a second study, on T cells of mothers and their children. From that second work: Random nucleotides (2-4) and sample barcodes were added by the M1S primer used in the second PCR. Each child gave approximately 2.8 million TCR beta CDR3 reads (each mother, over 8.5 million). Thymic selection shapes TCR recombination output in related pairs, and it does so similarly in unrelated pairs.

Sequenced sample: blood. This clonotype was sampled from a woman in her forties in good health.

The CDR3 is CASMDTGGYNEQFF. CDR3 bases: TGTGCCAGCATGGACACAGGGGGCTACAATGAGCAGTTCTTC. The rearrangement joins TRBV27 to TRBJ2-1, with 8 bases that match TRBD1. Germline V CDR1 and CDR2: MNHEY, SMNVEV (reference sequence). The CDR3 is 14 residues long. V lost 7 bases to trimming and J lost 3 bases; unmatched junction nucleotides: 5.